This TCR beta chain was identified during a study of shared clonotypes between healthy human individuals. Notes on the study in general: Memory subsets had estimated richness that was generally smaller than that of naive subsets.

Produced via immunoSEQ multiplex PCR; TCRdb's table is partial and in-frame only. In the table there are some 550,000 clones, 97% of which are singletons. Remarks on this clone: The antigen remains unidentified.

This CDR3 has 15 amino acids. Germline V lookup: CDR1 SGHRS, CDR2 YFSETQ. V lost 4 bases to trimming and J lost 0 bases, with 12 bases between them. The material sequenced was naive CD4+ T cells sorted from blood. Subset in this sample: CD45RA+ positively selected. The V gene is TRBV5-1, the J gene TRBJ2-3; D remains ambiguous. The sequence was obtained from a woman younger than 45 in good health. CDR3 nucleotide sequence: TGCGCCAGCAGCCCATTGACTTTCAGCACAGATACGCAGTATTTT. As protein: CASSPLTFSTDTQYF.